These 11 T cell receptor beta chains came from one sample sequenced in a study of T-cell memory formation after mild COVID-19. TCRdb redid the calling of the 5' RACE reads with MiXCR, one entry per CDR3 protein. The table lists hundreds of thousands of distinct CDR3 sequences, roughly 21% of them singletons. Sample: PBMCs or a T cell subset sorted from them (not recorded which). Receptors were obtained from an adult woman who had mild COVID-19 (a few samples of this study predate the infection). Cell type and time point are not known.

There are a few counts of this clonotype. The rearrangement links TRBV6-5 to TRBJ1-1; D perhaps matches TRBD1 (5 bases). With 2 bases removed from V and 1 base from J, the gap between germline ends came to 8 bases. This CDR3 comprises 14 residues. The germline gives CDR1 MNHEY, CDR2 SVGAGI. The CDR3 here is CASSYRGWNTEAFF. CDR3 coding DNA: TGTGCCAGCAGTTACAGGGGTTGGAACACTGAAGCTTTCTTT.

This clonotype was observed a few times. This chain connects TRBV7-2 to TRBJ2-1, with a tentative D call TRBD2 (6 bases). The V gene's germline CDR1 is SGHTA and CDR2 FQGNSA. This CDR3 contains 15 residues. V lost 2 bases and J 0 bases, leaving 8 bases between the germline ends. The CDR3, as DNA: TGTGCCAGCAGCTTATCGCGGGGCTCCTACAATGAGCAGTTCTTC. Translation gives CASSLSRGSYNEQFF.

This rearrangement joins TRBV11-1 to TRBJ2-1; a possible D gene is TRBD2 (5 bases). Trimming left V 4 bases short and J 7 bases short, with 14 bases between. Germline V gene lookup returns CDR1 SGHAT and CDR2 FQDESV (reference sequence). This CDR3 spans 14 amino acids. The DNA for the CDR3 is TGTGCCAGCAGCTCTCAGCGGACCCGAAATGAGCAGTTCTTC. The encoded protein is CASSSQRTRNEQFF.

For the CDR3, the DNA is TGTGCCAGCAGCTTGGGCTACGATAATTCACCCCTCCACTTT. Translating it yields CASSLGYDNSPLHF. The V and J genes are TRBV5-8 and TRBJ1-6; D is ambiguous. Germline V gene lookup returns CDR1 SGHTS and CDR2 YDEGEE. The ends were cut back, 0 bases at V and 5 bases at J, with 6 bases in the middle. The CDR3 has 14 residues. Looking up the rest from reference TRBV5-8 and TRBJ1-6 gives the full variable domain: EAGVTQSPTHLIKTRGQQATLRCSPISGHTSVYWYQQALGLGLQFLLWYDEGEERNRGNFPPRFSGRQFPNYSSELNVNALELEDSALYLCASSLGYDNSPLHFGNGTRLTVT.

This clonotype was observed a handful of times. This chain connects TRBV6-2 or TRBV6-3 to TRBJ2-3, with 9 bases fitting TRBD2. CDR1 and CDR2 (germline): MNHEY, SVGEGT. The CDR3 extends over 18 amino acids. The trim removed 7 bases at V and 5 bases at J, leaving 19 bases unmatched. CDR3 sequence (DNA): TGTGCCAGCACCACGGGACGTGCGGGAGGGCCGAAACTAGATACGCAGTATTTT. It translates to CASTTGRAGGPKLDTQYF.

The chain couples TRBV11-2 to TRBJ1-6, with 10 bases lining up with TRBD1. The CDR3 totals 15 residues. Per the germline V gene, CDR1 is SGHAT and CDR2 is FQNNGV. Losses at the gene ends were 5 bases for V and 7 bases for J; bases not matched to a gene: 5. The CDR3 loop is CASSGQGGRNSPLHF. CDR3 DNA: TGTGCCAGCAGCGGACAGGGGGGCCGGAATTCACCCCTCCACTTT.

This clonotype was observed a few times. This chain links TRBV3-1 with TRBJ1-2; 7 nucleotides match TRBD1. The V and J ends lost 5 bases and 6 bases, in that order; junction bases with no gene match: 9. This CDR3 has 14 amino acids. From germline, CDR1 is LGHDT and CDR2 YNNKEL (reference sequence). The chain's CDR3 is CASSSRAGGNGYTF. Written as DNA, the CDR3 is TGTGCCAGCAGCTCCAGAGCAGGGGGGAATGGCTACACCTTC.

This chain uses TRBV2 with TRBJ2-2, with D tentatively TRBD1 (6 bases). From germline, CDR1 is SNHLY and CDR2 FYNNEI. With 6 bases removed from V and 2 bases from J, the gap between germline ends came to 10 bases. CDR3 length equals 14 residues. DNA of the CDR3: TGTGCCAGCAGAAGGACAGCTAACACCGGGGAGCTGTTTTTT. It yields the protein CASRRTANTGELFF.

Concerning this clonotype itself: The junction departs from the called germline gene at one end, perhaps through a read error. The chain has TRBV6-6 and TRBJ2-7, with D tentatively TRBD1 (5 bases). The CDR3 runs 15 residues. Germline assignment: CDR1 MNHNY and CDR2 SVGAGI (reference sequence). In DNA form, the CDR3 reads TGTGCAAGCAGGGCTGGGTATCTTAGCTCCTACGAGCAGTACTTC. Translating gives CASRAGYLSSYEQYF.

Many counts were recorded for this clonotype. V and J are TRBV27 and TRBJ2-5; 11 bases fit TRBD2. This CDR3 is 14 amino acids long. J gave up 9 bases and V 4 bases, and 7 bases lay outside the gene matches. Germline CDR1 is MNHEY and CDR2 is SMNVEV (reference sequence). This chain's CDR3 is CASSSLGLADPQYF. Written as DNA, the CDR3 is TGTGCCAGCAGTTCCCTGGGACTAGCGGACCCCCAGTACTTC.

This clonotype was recorded many times. This chain connects TRBV15 to TRBJ2-1; no firm D call. The CDR3 totals 16 residues. V was cut by 0 bases and J by 0 bases, with 9 bases left in between. CDR1 is LNHNV and CDR2 is YYDKDF in the germline V gene (reference sequence). The CDR3 sequence is CATSRDSGFSYNEQFF. The CDR3 coding sequence is TGTGCCACCAGCAGAGATTCGGGCTTCTCCTACAATGAGCAGTTCTTC.